Included here is one TCR beta chain sequence, with context. Its target is unknown. Germline CDR1 and CDR2: SGHRS and YFSETQ. CDR3 length: 18 residues. Trimming at V came to 1 base and at J to 0 bases, leaving 6 bases not matched to a gene. These data belong to a study of cytomegalovirus exposure and HLA in healthy donors. Primers: 60 Vbeta forward and 13 Jbeta reverse. Generated by immunoSEQ multiplex PCR, the TCRdb table keeps only in-frame clones and is missing some. This table has some 150,000 clones, around 85% appearing once. General observations from the study: Testing in vitro showed three CMV-associated chains specific for CMV antigens. The later analysis indicated that the majority of CMV-associated TCR beta chains appeared HLA-restricted. According to an earlier analysis, most TCR beta V segments yielded productive rearrangements about 87% or about 30% of the time. CMV serostatus was the only recorded immune exposure for donors.

This clonotype originated in a woman between 25 and 40 years old in good health and CMV-seronegative. The rearrangement links TRBV5-1 to TRBJ2-6, with 8 bases lining up with TRBD2. Sequenced material: PBMCs. The chain's CDR3 is CASSLRLAMGSGANVLTF. The DNA for the CDR3 is TGCGCCAGCAGCTTGAGACTAGCGATGGGCTCTGGGGCCAACGTCCTGACTTTC.